This T cell receptor beta chain was captured by sequencing in a study of naive and memory T cell subsets. Two oligonucleotides, mixed equimolar, formed the beta constant-region primer covering TRBC1 and TRBC2. TCRdb used MiXCR to reprocess the UMI-ligation and nested PCR reads, holding one entry per CDR3 protein. The sample has about 90,000 distinct CDR3 sequences, roughly 7% seen once; the top ten hold 1.6%. Germline-derived CDR1 and CDR2 are SNHLY and FYNNEI. Trimming stripped 3 bases from V and 0 bases from J, with 8 bases between. There are 15 residues in the CDR3. The receptor comes from a human donor in good health. Source material: central memory CD4+ T cells from blood. The J gene is TRBJ1-4, the V gene TRBV2; unclear D gene. CDR3 DNA sequence: TGTGCCAGCAGTGATGGACTTGCAACTAATGAAAAACTGTTTTTT. Its translation is CASSDGLATNEKLFF.